The T cell receptor (beta chain) under discussion was sequenced for a study of T cells after yellow fever vaccination. Study overall: SMART-Seq v4 Ultra Low Input served to prepare low-cell-number fractions. General observations from the study: Few clonotypes appeared in both CD4 and CD8 compartments.

This clonotype showed up many times. Its target is not known. The study made its TCR cDNA through 5'RACE template switching. That step introduced a universal primer site along with UMIs. TCRdb re-called the 5' RACE reads with MiXCR, one entry per CDR3 protein. Among some 240,000 distinct CDR3 sequences listed, more than 3.5% were seen once. Trimming took 8 bases from V and 6 from J; bases not matched to a gene: 11. Germline V gene lookup returns CDR1 SGHVS and CDR2 FQNEAQ. CDR3 length equals 14 residues. V and J are TRBV7-8 and TRBJ2-7, with 9 bases lining up with TRBD1. The receptor was derived from a man aged 18 to 29 who received the YFV17D yellow fever vaccine. The specimen was PBMCs, collected 15 days after the yellow fever booster vaccination. The CDR3, as DNA: TGTGCCAGCGTTACCGGGACAGGGAGCCGCGAGCAGTACTTC. Translation: CASVTGTGSREQYF.